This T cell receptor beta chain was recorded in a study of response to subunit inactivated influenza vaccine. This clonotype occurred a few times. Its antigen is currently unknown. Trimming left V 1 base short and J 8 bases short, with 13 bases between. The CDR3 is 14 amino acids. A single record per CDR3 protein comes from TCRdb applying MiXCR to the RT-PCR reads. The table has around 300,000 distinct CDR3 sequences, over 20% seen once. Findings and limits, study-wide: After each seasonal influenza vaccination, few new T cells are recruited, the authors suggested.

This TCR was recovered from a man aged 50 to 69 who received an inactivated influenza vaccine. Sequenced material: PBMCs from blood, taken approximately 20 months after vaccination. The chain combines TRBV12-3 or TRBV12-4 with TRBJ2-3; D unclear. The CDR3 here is CASSLESQTGTQYF. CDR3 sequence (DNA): TGTGCCAGCAGTTTAGAGAGTCAAACCGGTACGCAGTATTTT.